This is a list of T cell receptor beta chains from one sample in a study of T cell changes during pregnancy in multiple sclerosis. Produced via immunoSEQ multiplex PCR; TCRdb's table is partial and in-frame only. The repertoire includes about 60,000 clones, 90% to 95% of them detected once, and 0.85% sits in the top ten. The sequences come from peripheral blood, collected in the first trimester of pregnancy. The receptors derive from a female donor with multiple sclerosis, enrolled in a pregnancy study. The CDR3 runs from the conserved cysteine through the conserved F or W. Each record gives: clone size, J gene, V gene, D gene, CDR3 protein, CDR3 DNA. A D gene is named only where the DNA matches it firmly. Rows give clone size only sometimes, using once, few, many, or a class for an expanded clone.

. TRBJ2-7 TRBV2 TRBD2 CASTQRGGAYEQYF TGTGCCAGCACCCAACGGGGGGGGGCCTACGAGCAGTACTTC
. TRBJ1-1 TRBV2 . CASSEEAPRTASNTEAFF TGTGCCAGCAGTGAGGAGGCCCCCCGGACAGCTTCGAACACTGAAGCTTTCTTT
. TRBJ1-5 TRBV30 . CAWQPTGYSNQPQHF TGTGCCTGGCAACCAACAGGTTACAGCAATCAGCCCCAGCATTTT
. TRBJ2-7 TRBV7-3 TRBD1 CASSLIGDRGPVEQYF TGTGCCAGCAGCTTGATCGGGGACAGGGGCCCTGTCGAGCAGTACTTC
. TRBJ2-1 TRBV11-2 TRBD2 CASSFGSSGGNNEQFF TGTGCCAGCAGCTTTGGGTCAAGCGGGGGAAACAATGAGCAGTTCTTC
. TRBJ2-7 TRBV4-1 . CASSQEGVGTPTYEQYF TGCGCCAGCAGCCAAGAGGGTGTGGGGACACCAACCTACGAGCAGTACTTC
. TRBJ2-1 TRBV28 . CASSPRGEQFF TGTGCCAGCAGCCCCCGCGGTGAGCAGTTCTTC
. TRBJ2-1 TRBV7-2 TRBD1 CASRGDRGRYNEQFF TGTGCCAGCAGAGGAGACAGGGGAAGGTACAATGAGCAGTTCTTC
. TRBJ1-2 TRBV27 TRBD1 CASSTIGGTGNYGYTF TGTGCCAGCAGTACTATCGGGGGGACAGGGAACTATGGCTACACCTTC
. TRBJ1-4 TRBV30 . CAWTGFGEKLFF TGTGCCTGGACAGGGTTTGGTGAAAAACTGTTTTTT
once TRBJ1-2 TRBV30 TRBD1 CALGDRANGYTF TGTGCCTTGGGGGACAGGGCCAATGGCTACACCTTC
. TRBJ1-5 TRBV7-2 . CASSLVARDQPQHF TGTGCCAGCAGCTTAGTGGCGAGGGATCAGCCCCAGCATTTT
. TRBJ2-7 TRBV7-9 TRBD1 CASSQELGTGGDEQYF TGCGCCAGCAGCCAAGAATTGGGGACAGGGGGCGACGAGCAGTACTTC
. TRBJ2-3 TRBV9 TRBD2 CASSVGASGGANTQYF TGTGCCAGCAGCGTAGGGGCTAGCGGGGGGGCGAATACGCAGTATTTT
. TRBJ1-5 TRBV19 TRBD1 CASSFTRDRDGHPQHNQPQHF TGTGCCAGTAGTTTTACCCGGGACAGGGATGGGCACCCCCAACACAATCAGCCCCAGCATTTT
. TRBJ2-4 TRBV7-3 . CASSPSGGRGNIQYF TGTGCCAGCAGCCCCTCCGGGGGCAGGGGGAACATTCAGTACTTC
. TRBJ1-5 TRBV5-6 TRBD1 CASSFDGGQGGQPQHF TGTGCCAGCAGTTTTGACGGGGGACAGGGCGGACAGCCCCAGCATTTT
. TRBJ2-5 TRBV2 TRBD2 CASSEAALAGAGQETQYF TGTGCCAGCAGTGAAGCTGCGCTAGCGGGGGCCGGACAAGAGACCCAGTACTTC
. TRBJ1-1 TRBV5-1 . CASSRAGLMNTEAFF TGCGCCAGCAGCCGAGCGGGACTCATGAACACTGAAGCTTTCTTT
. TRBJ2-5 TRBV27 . CASSNSGGASETQYF TGTGCCAGCAGCAATTCTGGGGGCGCGTCAGAGACCCAGTACTTC
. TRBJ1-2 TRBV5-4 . CASSPMTNPLAGYTF TGTGCCAGCAGCCCGATGACAAATCCCCTAGCGGGCTACACCTTC
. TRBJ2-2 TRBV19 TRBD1 CASQDWDRDRGGPGELFF TGTGCCAGTCAGGACTGGGACAGGGATCGGGGAGGTCCCGGGGAGCTGTTTTTT
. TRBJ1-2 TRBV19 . CASSHGQNNYGYTF TGTGCCAGTAGCCACGGACAGAATAACTATGGCTACACCTTC
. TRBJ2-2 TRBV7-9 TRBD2 CASSLIAGGPGGELFF TGTGCCAGCAGCTTAATAGCGGGGGGACCAGGCGGGGAGCTGTTTTTT
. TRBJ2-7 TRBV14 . CASSSRHFSNEQYF TGTGCCAGCAGTTCTCGACATTTTTCCAACGAGCAGTACTTC
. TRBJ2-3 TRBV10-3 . CAISSKLDPTVGTDTQYF TGTGCCATCAGCAGCAAACTAGACCCCACGGTGGGAACAGATACGCAGTATTTT
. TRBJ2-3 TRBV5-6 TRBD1 CASSTGTGYTDTQYF TGTGCCAGCAGCACCGGGACAGGGTACACAGATACGCAGTATTTT
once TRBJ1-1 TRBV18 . CASSSTTQFTEAFF TGTGCCAGCTCATCGACTACTCAATTCACTGAAGCTTTCTTT
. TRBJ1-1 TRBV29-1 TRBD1 CSVLGQGADGTEAFF TGCAGCGTTTTAGGACAGGGGGCCGATGGCACTGAAGCTTTCTTT
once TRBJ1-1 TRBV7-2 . CASSRSPGRGRNTEAFF TGTGCCAGCAGCCGCTCTCCAGGGAGGGGGAGGAACACTGAAGCTTTCTTT
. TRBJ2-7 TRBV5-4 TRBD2 CASSLRGWTSGGSSYEQYF TGTGCCAGCAGCTTAAGGGGGTGGACTAGCGGGGGGAGCTCCTACGAGCAGTACTTC
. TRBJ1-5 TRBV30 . CAWGSGGEPQHF TGTGCCTGGGGGAGTGGGGGCGAGCCCCAGCATTTT
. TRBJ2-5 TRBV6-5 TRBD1 CASRHGDRDVETQYF TGTGCCAGCAGGCACGGGGACAGGGACGTTGAGACCCAGTACTTC